This T cell receptor (beta chain) is drawn from a study of T cells after posttransplantation cyclophosphamide. The protocol was immunoSEQ multiplex PCR, while the TCRdb copy is restricted to in-frame clones and leaves out a portion. The sample has more than 20,000 clones, 75% to 90% seen once. A note on this clone: Its antigen is currently unknown.

Germline lookup yields CDR1 GTSNPN and CDR2 SVGIG (reference sequence). The CDR3 totals 16 residues. V was cut by 2 bases and J by 5 bases, with 21 bases left in between. General study findings and limits: Tissue-infiltrating T cells from skin or gut overlapped little with blood T cells.

Sampled 1 year posttransplant, controls received myeloablative marrow transplants, methotrexate and a calcineurin inhibitor. The chain links TRBV30 to TRBJ1-1; D gene unclear. Material: PBMCs, obtained around 380 days after allogeneic stem cell transplant with calcineurin inhibitor and methotrexate. This clonotype originated in a female patient between 30 and 45 years old who received an allogeneic stem cell transplant from an unrelated donor, was CMV-positive, and had acute and chronic GVHD. Some T cells may be transferred from the graft donor. The CDR3 sequence: CAWSRYLVGGRTEAFF. For the CDR3, the DNA is TGTGCCTGGAGTCGGTATCTGGTGGGCGGGAGGACTGAAGCTTTCTTT.